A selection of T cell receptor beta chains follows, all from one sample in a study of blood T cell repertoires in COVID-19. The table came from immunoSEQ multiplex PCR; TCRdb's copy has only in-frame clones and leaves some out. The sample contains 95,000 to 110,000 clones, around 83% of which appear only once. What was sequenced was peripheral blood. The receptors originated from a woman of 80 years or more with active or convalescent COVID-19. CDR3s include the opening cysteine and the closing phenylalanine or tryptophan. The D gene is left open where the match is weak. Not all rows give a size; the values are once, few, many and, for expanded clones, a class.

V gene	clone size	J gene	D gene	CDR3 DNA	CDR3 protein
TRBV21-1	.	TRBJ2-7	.	TGTGCCAGCAGCAAAATGGTCCCGGGACAGGGGGAATTGCCTTACGAGCAGTACTTC	CASSKMVPGQGELPYEQYF
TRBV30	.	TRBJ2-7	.	TGTGCCTGGAGCGCGGGACAGAACTACGAGCAGTACTTC	CAWSAGQNYEQYF
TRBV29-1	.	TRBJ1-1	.	TGCAGCGTGGGCAAGGACAGTCGACTGAACACTGAAGCTTTCTTT	CSVGKDSRLNTEAFF
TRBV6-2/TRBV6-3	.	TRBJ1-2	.	TGTGCCAGCAGTTACTCGACGGCGGGCTATGGCTACACCTTC	CASSYSTAGYGYTF
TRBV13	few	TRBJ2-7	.	TGTGCCAGCAGCTTAAGCGGCTTGTTCGGCGGTGAAACCTCCTACGAGCAGTACTTC	CASSLSGLFGGETSYEQYF
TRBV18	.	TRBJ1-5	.	TGTGCCAGCTCACCACTGACAGTTCTCGGGCTCAATCAGCCCCAGCATTTT	CASSPLTVLGLNQPQHF
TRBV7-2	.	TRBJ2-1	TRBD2	TGTGCCAGCAGCAAGCAGGGACTAGCGGGAGACAATGAGCAGTTCTTC	CASSKQGLAGDNEQFF
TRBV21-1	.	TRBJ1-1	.	TGTGCCAGCAGCAAAACCGATAGTACGGGGTCAGGCACTGAAGCTTTCTTT	CASSKTDSTGSGTEAFF
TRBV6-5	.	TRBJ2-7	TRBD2	TGTGCCAGCAGTAGACTAGCGGGACCCTACGAGCAGTACTTC	CASSRLAGPYEQYF
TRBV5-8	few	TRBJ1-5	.	TGTGCCAGCAGCCCTCTTGGCAATCAGCCCCAGCATTTT	CASSPLGNQPQHF
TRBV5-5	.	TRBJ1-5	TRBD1	TGTGCCAGCATGAGAGGCGGACAGGGGTTTCAGCCCCAGCATTTT	CASMRGGQGFQPQHF
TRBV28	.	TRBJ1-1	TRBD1	TGTGCCAGCAGCTACAGGGGTAGGAGGACTGAAGCTTTCTTT	CASSYRGRRTEAFF
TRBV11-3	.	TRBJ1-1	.	TGTGCCAGCAGCTTAGCAGGGGCCACTGAAGCTTTCTTT	CASSLAGATEAFF
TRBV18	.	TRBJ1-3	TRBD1	TGTGCCAGCTCAAACTCACAGGGGCAAGGAAACACCATATATTTT	CASSNSQGQGNTIYF
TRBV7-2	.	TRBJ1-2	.	TGTGCCAGCAGCTTAAAGCCCGGGAGTGAGGGCTACACCTTC	CASSLKPGSEGYTF
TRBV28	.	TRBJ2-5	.	TGTGCCAGCGGTATAGAGGCGCACGAGACCCAGTACTTC	CASGIEAHETQYF
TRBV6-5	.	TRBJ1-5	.	TGTGCCAGCACCGTTGAGGGCAATCAGCCCCAGCATTTT	CASTVEGNQPQHF
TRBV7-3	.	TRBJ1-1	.	TGTGCCAGCAGCTTATTGGGGCACGGTGAAGCTTTCTTT	CASSLLGHGEAFF
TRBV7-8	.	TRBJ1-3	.	TGTGCCAGCAGCTGGATGGGTAGAGAGCGTGGAAACACCATATATTTT	CASSWMGRERGNTIYF
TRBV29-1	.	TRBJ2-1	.	TGCAGCGTTGAATACAGCCACTACAATGAGCAGTTCTTC	CSVEYSHYNEQFF
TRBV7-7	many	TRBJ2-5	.	TGTGCTAGCAGCTTAATCTCAGGGGAAAAAGAGACCCAGTACTTC	CASSLISGEKETQYF
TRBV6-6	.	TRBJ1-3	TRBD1	TGTGCCAGCAGGCGACCTCTACAGGGGGCGGAAAACACCATATATTTT	CASRRPLQGAENTIYF
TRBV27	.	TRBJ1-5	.	TGTGCCAGCAGCGCGCGTAGCAATCAGCCCCAGCATTTT	CASSARSNQPQHF
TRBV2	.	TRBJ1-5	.	TGTGCCAGCAGTGAGGACTTCCAGCCCCAGCATTTT	CASSEDFQPQHF
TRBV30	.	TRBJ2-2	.	TGTGCCTGGAGGCCGCGGAGCCAAGGAGAGCTGTTTTTT	CAWRPRSQGELFF
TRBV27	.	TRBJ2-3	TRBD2	TGTGCCAGCAGTACCCCGGACGCACGACCGGGACTAGCGGGAGGCCCAGGAGATACGCAGTATTTT	CASSTPDARPGLAGGPGDTQYF
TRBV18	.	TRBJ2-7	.	TGTGCCAGCTCACCGCGTACCGACAGGACAGTAGGCGACGAGCAGTACTTC	CASSPRTDRTVGDEQYF
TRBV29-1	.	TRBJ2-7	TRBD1	TGCAGCGCCGCGGACAGGGCCCTCTCCTACGAGCAGTACTTC	CSAADRALSYEQYF
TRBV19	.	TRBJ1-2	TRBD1	TGTGCCAGTAGTGACAGGGGTAGTATCTATGGCTACACCTTC	CASSDRGSIYGYTF
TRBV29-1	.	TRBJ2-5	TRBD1	TGCAGCCATGACAGGGGTGGAGAGACCCAGTACTTC	CSHDRGGETQYF
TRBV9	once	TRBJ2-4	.	TGTGCCAGCAGCGCGACGAGTAGCTTGGACATTCAGTACTTC	CASSATSSLDIQYF
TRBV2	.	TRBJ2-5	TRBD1	TGTGCCAGCAGTGGGTACAGGGGAGCCCAAGAGACCCAGTACTTC	CASSGYRGAQETQYF
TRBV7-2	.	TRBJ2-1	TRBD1	TGTGCCAGCAGCTTAACCTTCACAGGGGGCGAGCAGTTCTTC	CASSLTFTGGEQFF
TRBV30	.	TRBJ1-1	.	TGTGCCTGGAGTGTATATGGTAGGAACACTGAAGCTTTCTTT	CAWSVYGRNTEAFF
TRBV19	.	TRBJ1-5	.	TGTGCCAGTAGTAGGACAGAAAATAGGCTAACGTATCAGCCCCAGCATTTT	CASSRTENRLTYQPQHF
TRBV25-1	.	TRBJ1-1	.	TGTGCCAGCAGGACTAACTGGGACACTGAAGCTTTCTTT	CASRTNWDTEAFF
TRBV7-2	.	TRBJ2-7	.	TGTGCCAGCAGCTTGTCAGGTTCCTACGAGCAGTACTTC	CASSLSGSYEQYF
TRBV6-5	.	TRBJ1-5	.	TGTGCCAGCGCCCTTGTGGGCTGGCAGCCCCAGCATTTT	CASALVGWQPQHF
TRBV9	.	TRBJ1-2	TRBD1	TGTGCCAGCAGCGCGGGACAGCATGGCTACACCTTC	CASSAGQHGYTF
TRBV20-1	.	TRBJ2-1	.	TGCAGTGCCCGGGGTCTGGGCGAGCAGTTCTTC	CSARGLGEQFF